Here is one TCR beta chain with its context. Its antigen is still unknown. No quality values exist for individual bases; no much larger clone is one base distant. The method was the immunoSEQ multiplex PCR assay. For the multiplex PCR, a mixture combining 60 forward primers for TCR Vbeta segments and 13 reverse primers for TCR Jbeta segments was used. The CDR3 region of rearranged TCR beta genes was amplified from genomic DNA by a multiplex PCR assay. The amplified TCR beta libraries were sequenced on the Illumina HiSeq System as 87-base-pair reads. On the authors' methods: In a later analysis, tens of millions of unique TCR beta chains were counted across the 500 to 850 repertoires, and about 10 million of these chains were shared by at least two donors. Raw reads were error-corrected and collapsed into unique sequences by a nearest-neighbor algorithm in which closely related sequences were merged to remove PCR and sequencing errors. Alignment of CDR3 sequences to IMGT reference sequences was used to assign V, D and J gene segments. For a sequence to be retained, a match of at least six nucleotides to both a V gene segment and a J gene segment was required. Rearrangements were classified as productive when the CDR3 lacked stop codons and remained in frame with V and J, and all other rearrangements were classified as non-productive. CDR3 was defined according to IMGT convention as the region running from the second conserved V-encoded cysteine to the conserved J-encoded phenylalanine. The earlier analysis of around 640 of the donors excluded sequences that lacked an unambiguous match to a single V gene segment. In an earlier analysis of some 590 of the donors, a V segment was called functional when productive rearrangements were above 56.7%, and segregating when the standard deviation between donors exceeded 5%. A statistical classification framework was built to diagnose cytomegalovirus status from the catalog of TCR beta chain sequences. In a later analysis, V and J genes were assigned by comparing TCR nucleotide sequences against IMGT/GENE-DB human TR gene sequences. Using the TCRdist pipeline, a later analysis assigned CDR3 sequences along with most-parsimonious VDJ recombination scenarios. In a later analysis, each TCR beta chain was defined by its CDR3 amino acid sequence together with its V-gene family, and reads lacking a unique V-gene family were excluded. As a way to deal with suspected cross-contamination and a sequencing artifact, a later analysis dropped 500 to 700 nucleotide sequences that were highly shared and had low generation probability. In a later analysis, a clonal expansion index for each public chain was calculated from normalized within-repertoire ranks of inferred template counts. In a later analysis, generation probabilities were computed with a VDJ recombination model fitted to out-of-frame rearrangements, and the resulting probabilities were checked against IGoR. In a later analysis, TCR-TCR, TCR-HLA and TCR-CMV co-occurrence was scored with hypergeometric tests, and a repertoire-size bias correction was applied to TCR pairs. False discovery rates were estimated in a later analysis by permuting HLA or CMV assignments 20 times. In a later analysis, co-occurring TCRs were grouped with DBSCAN, and TCRdist sequence similarity was added when clustering was performed within HLA-allele-positive subsets. For co-occurrence clustering, repertoires with fewer than 30,000 or more than 120,000 public chains were excluded, along with roughly 5 repertoires with anomalous nucleotide sharing. The immuneACCESS repertoire file appears here via TCRdb, limited to in-frame rearrangements. These files lack a portion of the clones; in checked studies, under half of the deficit traces to unresolved V genes, and the cause of the others is not known. V, J and clone size reflect that table, while D and trimming were determined from the DNA. The sample table contains about 110,000 clones; only one count was recorded for over 80% of them. The ten most abundant clones make up roughly 2.5% of the sample.

Trimming accounts for 4 bases at V and 1 base at J, while the number of junction bases matched to no gene is 10. From cysteine to phenylalanine, the CDR3 is 17 amino acids long. This entry keeps only the CDR3 DNA: 51 bases, framed from base 1. CDR1 and CDR2 are read off the germline V gene as SGHNT and YENEEA. These data are taken from a study of cytomegalovirus exposure and HLA in healthy donors (dated 2017 in TCRdb). Describing the broader study: An earlier analysis of fewer than 750 of the donors reported approximately 300 Gb of sequence data and 100 million to 120 million unique TCR beta sequences obtained from about 179 million T cells. The study aimed to test whether signatures of past pathogen exposure could be identified by cataloging public T cell receptors. Donor age, sex, ethnicity and CMV serostatus were compiled alongside the repertoire data. Approximately 310 gigabases of sequencing data and 70 million to 85 million unique TCR sequences were included in an early release covering roughly 700 HLA-typed donors. A later analysis re-analyzed previously published TCR beta repertoires from roughly 690 donors and added high-resolution HLA genotyping to study TCR occurrence patterns. In addition to the first cohort of hundreds of subjects, a separate validation cohort of about 120 different subjects was used. Genome-wide SNP genotypes for about 65% of the roughly 700 donors were used in a later genetic analysis, which treated that subset as a discovery cohort. Among some 400 genotyped donors of the cohort, an average of approximately 230,000 unique TCR beta nucleotide sequences were sequenced per donor, roughly 18% of them non-productive. The T cell repertoires of under 700 subjects were profiled by immunosequencing and related to cytomegalovirus serostatus. An earlier analysis of 587 of the donors applied high-throughput TCR beta sequencing to assess whether each TCR beta V gene segment acted as functional or pseudogenic. Class I and class II HLA loci were covered by the typing at four-digit resolution. Every discovery cohort repertoire had been produced on one sequencing platform. To predict cytomegalovirus infection status, the study combined high-throughput TCR immunosequencing, statistical association of individual TCRs with disease status, and machine learning. The later analysis used no new phenotypic data to find candidate immune exposures, relying instead on TCR beta sequences and their occurrence across donors. The number of donors typed differed by locus, with 629-630 for A, B, C, DRB1 and DQB1, 522 for DQA1, 600 to 610 for DPA1, and some 440 for DPB1. Several DR-DQ haplotypes were treated as single units for association and clustering because of strong linkage in the cohort. Of the approximately 400 genotyped donors, around 81% fell in the genetic ancestry cluster associated with self-reported Caucasian donors.

The cohort comprised some 680 healthy bone marrow donors. All cohort members were sampled while nominally healthy, although unrecorded immune exposures were likely present. The donor was CMV seropositive and belonged to the group of a few hundred seropositive cohort members. A peripheral blood sample was provided by each donor, and peripheral blood mononuclear cells were used for TCR beta sequencing. The Qiagen DNeasy Blood Extraction Kit was used to extract genomic DNA from the blood cell samples. Overall results and qualifications from the work: Cytomegalovirus status was reported to be diagnosed by the classifier with high specificity and sensitivity in both the original and validation cohorts. A few of the identified cytomegalovirus-associated TCR beta chains were confirmed in vitro to be specific for cytomegalovirus antigens. The presence/absence analyses assumed that sequencing depth was roughly uniform across donors, and that assumption may not be true. The earlier analysis of about 600 of the donors excluded roughly 16 rarely observed V segments, including chromosome 9 orphons, because counts were too low. When HLA alleles, especially DR and DQ, strongly co-occurred, TCR associations were difficult to assign to individual alleles. A cluster of highly shared sequence variants was judged likely to be a technical artifact of the sequencing pipeline. The study listed 164 TCR beta chains as associated with cytomegalovirus. In a later analysis, about 16,000 TCR beta sequences were associated with specific HLA alleles at a false discovery rate of 0.05. In a later analysis, several top co-occurrence clusters were reported to appear linked to parvovirus B19, influenza, CMV and Epstein-Barr virus. The only immune exposure information available for the cohort was CMV serostatus. According to a later analysis, most CMV-associated TCR beta chains appeared to be HLA-restricted, and the HLA associations seemed to be driven largely by CMV exposure. Most TCR sequences were seen in very few donors, while some public TCRs were found in many individuals. A later genetic analysis reported fewer N-insertions in productive TCRs among donors in an Asian-associated ancestry cluster than the roughly 690-donor mean. Compared with equally common non-associated chains, HLA-associated TCR beta chains in a later analysis were more clonally expanded and had lower generation probabilities. Only TCR beta chains were sequenced in this cohort, and the absence of alpha or paired-chain data limited detectable features. An association between a missense DCLRE1C variant and V-gene and J-gene trimming of TCR beta chains was found in a later genetic analysis and replicated in an independent cohort. In an earlier analysis of 587 of the donors, most TCR beta V segments were observed in productive rearrangements about 87% or about 30% of the time, broadly matching IMGT annotations. Correlated functional status among segregating V segments might be attributable to linkage disequilibrium, but an unknown experimental factor could not be ruled out. Because the 87-base-pair reads could not distinguish some IMGT-functional V segments, including TRBV6-2 and TRBV6-3, those segments were excluded. The authors suggested that the approach could potentially be extended to other disease states and immunological phenotypes. A further reported finding was that TCR beta sequences accurately predicted the HLA-A and HLA-B alleles for most subjects in the first cohort. According to a later analysis, TCR association rates differed among HLA loci, with DRB1 alleles showing the most associated TCRs and HLA-C alleles showing the fewest. Because some donors lacked HLA typing at each locus, the association tests relied only on the typed subset.

The sequence links TRBV11-3 to TRBJ2-1; 7 central nucleotides agree with TRBD1. The receptor was derived from a man aged 30 to 45 in good health and CMV-seropositive. Sample: PBMCs. The nucleotides are TGTGCCAGCAGCTCAACATCGGACAGGTTTTCCTACAATGAGCAGTTCTTC. Its protein is CASSSTSDRFSYNEQFF.